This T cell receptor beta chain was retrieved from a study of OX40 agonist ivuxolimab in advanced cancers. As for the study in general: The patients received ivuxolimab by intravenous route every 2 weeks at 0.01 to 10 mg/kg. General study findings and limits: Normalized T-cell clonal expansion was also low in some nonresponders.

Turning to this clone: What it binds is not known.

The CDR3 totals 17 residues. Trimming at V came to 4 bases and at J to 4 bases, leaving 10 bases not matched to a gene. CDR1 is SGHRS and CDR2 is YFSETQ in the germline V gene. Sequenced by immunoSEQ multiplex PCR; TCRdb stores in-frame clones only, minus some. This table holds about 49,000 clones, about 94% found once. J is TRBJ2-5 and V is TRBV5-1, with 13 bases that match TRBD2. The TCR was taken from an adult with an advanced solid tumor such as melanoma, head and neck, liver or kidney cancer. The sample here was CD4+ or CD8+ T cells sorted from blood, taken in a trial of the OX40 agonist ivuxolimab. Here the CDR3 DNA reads TGCGCCAGCAGCCCGACGGTGGGACTAGCGGGAAGAGAGACCCAGTACTTC. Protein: CASSPTVGLAGRETQYF.